Below are 28 T cell receptor beta chains sequenced from a single sample in a study of blood T cell repertoires in COVID-19. Assay: immunoSEQ multiplex PCR; the TCRdb copy retains only in-frame clones and omits some. Of more than 3,000 clones detected, about 74% appear once; the ten largest clones hold roughly 42%. The sequencing input was peripheral blood. These receptors originate from a human donor in a cohort sampled during active COVID-19.

V gene TRBV5-4 combines with J gene TRBJ2-6; 7 bases fit TRBD1. The V segment lost 7 bases and the J segment 2 bases; nucleotides outside the gene matches: 12. Germline V CDR1 and CDR2: SGHNT, YYREEE (reference sequence). The CDR3 has 17 amino acids. CDR3 residues: CASGDRAHRAGANVLTF. As DNA, the CDR3 is TGTGCCAGCGGCGACAGGGCCCATCGTGCTGGGGCCAACGTCCTGACTTTC.

This chain connects TRBV28 to TRBJ2-7; 8 bases match TRBD1. V shed 5 bases, J shed 7 bases, and the junction held 19 bases outside the gene matches. The V gene's germline CDR1 is MDHEN and CDR2 SYDVKM. The CDR3 has 17 residues. The CDR3 DNA sequence: TGTGCCAGCAGTCCCAACCTGTGGACAGGGCAGGAATGGGAGCAGTACTTC. This gives the protein CASSPNLWTGQEWEQYF.

The chain employs TRBV6-4 and TRBJ1-2; D is unresolved. There are 14 residues in the CDR3. Trimming removed 0 bases at V and 8 bases at J, with 13 bases between. The germline V gene has CDR1 MRHNA and CDR2 SNTAGT. This chain's CDR3 is CASSDSPTPGGYTF. DNA of the CDR3: TGTGCCAGCAGTGACTCACCGACCCCGGGGGGCTACACCTTC.

The rearrangement uses TRBV6-2 or TRBV6-3 and TRBJ2-2; 8 nucleotides match TRBD1. CDR1 and CDR2 from the germline V gene are MNHEY and SVGEGT. CDR3 size: 18 residues. V lost 4 bases to trimming and J lost 4 bases; unmatched junction nucleotides: 14. The CDR3 region is CASSSPSGGPGATGELFF. DNA for the CDR3: TGTGCCAGCAGTTCCCCATCAGGGGGCCCTGGGGCCACCGGGGAGCTGTTTTTT.

In its sample, this clone was seen a few times. The V call is TRBV3-1 (or the pseudogene TRBV3-2), the J call TRBJ2-5, with TRBD2 matching 11 bases. V lost 5 bases, J lost 7 bases, and 6 bases stayed unmatched. CDR3 length equals 14 residues. Germline CDR1 reads LGHDT; CDR2 reads YNNKEL (reference sequence). This CDR3 reads CASSFSGLAGTQYF. In DNA form, the CDR3 reads TGTGCCAGCAGCTTTAGTGGACTAGCGGGGACCCAGTACTTC.

This sequence joins TRBV29-1 and TRBJ1-2, with 7 bases identical to TRBD1. The germline V gene encodes CDR1 SQVTM and CDR2 ANQGSEA. This CDR3 comprises 12 residues. Germline trimming cut 6 bases from V and 2 bases from J; bases unmatched to any gene: 3. In DNA form, the CDR3 reads TGCAGCGTCACAGGGGAAAACTATGGCTACACCTTC. Amino acid sequence: CSVTGENYGYTF.

The gene calls are TRBV3-1 (or the pseudogene TRBV3-2) and TRBJ2-7; 10 nucleotides agree with TRBD1. The junction had 1 base not matched to a gene; V was cut back by 4 bases and J by 4 bases. Germline V gives CDR1 LGHDT, CDR2 YNNKEL (reference sequence). The CDR3 extends over 13 amino acids. CDR3 sequence: CASSPDRGYEQYF. The CDR3 nucleotides are TGTGCCAGCAGCCCGGACAGGGGGTACGAGCAGTACTTC.

V gene TRBV5-1 combines with J gene TRBJ2-2, with D perhaps matching TRBD2 (5 bases). There are 17 residues in the CDR3. Looked up from germline, CDR1 is SGHRS and CDR2 is YFSETQ. Trimming shortened V by 0 bases and J by 2 bases, and 14 bases separated the two germline ends. CDR3 sequence reads: CASSLVGQEVNTGELFF. The CDR3, as DNA: TGCGCCAGCAGCTTGGTCGGCCAGGAGGTAAACACCGGGGAGCTGTTTTTT.

As DNA, the CDR3 is TGTGCCACCGCTAGCGGGAGCTCCTACAATGAGCAGTTCTTC. Amino acid sequence: CATASGSSYNEQFF. The V and J genes are TRBV24-1 and TRBJ2-1, with 10 bases fitting TRBD2. CDR3 length: 14 amino acids. In germline, CDR1 is KGHDR, CDR2 SFDVKD. V lost 9 bases to trimming and J lost 0 bases; unmatched junction nucleotides: 1.

The chain joins TRBV5-1 to TRBJ2-7, with TRBD2 identical over 13 bases. Germline loops: CDR1 SGHRS, CDR2 YFSETQ. V shed 4 bases and J 2 bases; nucleotides not matched to a gene: 3. CDR3 length: 15 amino acids. CDR3 amino acids: CASSRTSGGTYEQYF. DNA of the CDR3: TGCGCCAGCAGCAGGACTAGCGGGGGCACCTACGAGCAGTACTTC.

This clone is categorized as large. The genes are TRBV6-1 and TRBJ2-7; 12 positions agree with TRBD2. This CDR3 contains 15 residues. Germline V gene data show CDR1 as MNHNS and CDR2 as SASEGT. Trimming took 3 bases from V and 0 from J; bases not matched to a gene: 0. CDR3 residues: CASSETSGSSYEQYV. The DNA of the CDR3 is TGTGCCAGCAGTGAGACTAGCGGGAGCTCCTACGAGCAGTACGTC.

The CDR3 region has the DNA TGTGCCAGCAGCCACTCCCAAGAGACCCAGTACTTC. This sequence encodes CASSHSQETQYF. V is TRBV6-5 and J is TRBJ2-5; D remains ambiguous. Germline V lookup: CDR1 MNHEY, CDR2 SVGAGI. The CDR3 length is 12 residues. V lost 6 bases, J lost 1 base, and 6 bases lay in between.

The rearrangement uses TRBV6-5 and TRBJ2-1; TRBD1 matches 7 bases. Germline trimming cut 6 bases from V and 5 bases from J; bases unmatched to any gene: 7. The CDR3 spans 14 residues. Germline V gene sequence: CDR1 MNHEY, CDR2 SVGAGI. This chain's CDR3 is CASRRGRPDNEQFF. The CDR3 coding sequence is TGTGCCAGCAGGAGGGGGCGGCCAGACAATGAGCAGTTCTTC.

This chain uses TRBV19 with TRBJ1-1; D ambiguous. There are 11 residues in the CDR3. The V end lost 10 bases, the J end lost 7 bases, and 13 bases lay between the germline ends. Germline CDR1 is LNHDA and CDR2 is SQIVND (reference sequence). The CDR3 loop is CAIGTGSEAFF. The CDR3 nucleotides are TGTGCCATAGGAACGGGAAGTGAAGCTTTCTTT.

The CDR3 is CASSQLNEQFF. CDR3 nucleotides: TGTGCCAGCAGCCAATTAAATGAGCAGTTCTTC. The chain employs TRBV3-1 (or the pseudogene TRBV3-2) and TRBJ2-1; no definite D call. Germline V gives CDR1 LGHDT, CDR2 YNNKEL (reference sequence). This CDR3 comprises 11 residues. Trimming removed 2 bases from V and 7 bases from J, with 3 bases in between.

The chain links TRBV5-4 to TRBJ1-2, with D possibly TRBD1 on 6 matching bases. Per the germline V gene, CDR1 is SGHNT and CDR2 is YYREEE (reference sequence). V was pared by 4 bases and J by 0 bases, with 10 bases between. The CDR3 spans 14 residues. Written as DNA, the CDR3 is TGTGCCAGCAGCAGGGACACTACTAACTATGGCTACACCTTC. This gives the protein CASSRDTTNYGYTF.

This clone was recorded a few times. Here the CDR3 reads CAWSVTGIGGKLFF. In nucleotides, the CDR3 is TGTGCCTGGAGTGTAACGGGGATTGGGGGGAAACTGTTTTTT. V and J are TRBV30 and TRBJ1-4, with D possibly matching TRBD1 (5 bases). The CDR3 has 14 amino acids. CDR1 is GTSNPN and CDR2 is SVGIG in the germline V gene (reference sequence). The germline V and J ends were trimmed by 0 bases and 11 bases, with 16 bases remaining between them.

The V and J genes are TRBV9 and TRBJ1-2, with D uncertain. The CDR3 extends over 12 amino acids. Deletions cut 1 base from V and 10 bases from J, with 11 bases between. Germline CDR1 SGDLS, CDR2 YYNGEE. The CDR3 DNA reads TGTGCCAGCAGCGTATTGGGGAGGGTCTACACCTTC. It codes for CASSVLGRVYTF.

V is TRBV9 and J is TRBJ2-5; no clear D. Trimming left V 5 bases short and J 1 base short, with 9 bases between. The CDR3 runs to 13 residues. Germline loops: CDR1 SGDLS, CDR2 YYNGEE. The CDR3 region is CASSRESQETQYF. CDR3 bases: TGTGCCAGCAGTAGAGAATCCCAAGAGACCCAGTACTTC.

This clone has just one count. This rearrangement joins TRBV9 to TRBJ1-1, with D tentatively TRBD1 (6 bases). V lost 4 bases and J lost 8, with 15 bases in between. Germline loops: CDR1 SGDLS, CDR2 YYNGEE. The CDR3 is 13 residues long. As DNA, the CDR3 is TGTGCCAGCAGCTCCTCAACCGACAGGGAAGCTTTCTTT. This encodes CASSSSTDREAFF. Drawing the rest from reference TRBV9 and TRBJ1-1, the complete variable domain is DSGVTQTPKHLITATGQRVTLRCSPRSGDLSVYWYQQSLDQGLQFLIQYYNGEERAKGNILERFSAQQFPDLHSELNLSSLELGDSALYFCASSSSTDREAFFGQGTRLTVV.

This chain joins TRBV27 and TRBJ2-2; D possibly corresponds to TRBD1 (6 bases). Germline CDR1 is MNHEY and CDR2 is SMNVEV (reference sequence). The CDR3 runs to 15 residues. Trimming removed 2 bases at V and 3 bases at J, with 10 bases between. CDR3 in DNA: TGTGCCAGCAGTTTAAGGGACACCTACACCGGGGAGCTGTTTTTT. Encoded protein: CASSLRDTYTGELFF.

V is TRBV20-1 and J is TRBJ1-2; no definite D call. V was pared by 5 bases and J by 5 bases, with 6 bases between. This CDR3 region has 10 residues. CDR1 and CDR2 (germline): DFQATT, SNEGSKA (reference sequence). DNA of the CDR3: TGCAGTGCTTTCGAGTATGGCTACACCTTC. The encoded protein is CSAFEYGYTF.

The rearrangement links TRBV5-5 to TRBJ1-2; the D gene is possibly TRBD1 (5 bases). CDR3 length: 14 amino acids. V was shortened by 0 bases and J by 5 bases, with 11 bases between the two germline ends. Germline loops: CDR1 SGHKS, CDR2 YYEKEE (reference sequence). DNA of the CDR3: TGTGCCAGCAGCTTGGCAGGGCAGCTTTATGGCTACACCTTC. Translating it yields CASSLAGQLYGYTF.

The chain couples TRBV9 to TRBJ2-7, with 11 nucleotides matching TRBD2. The CDR3 loop spans 15 amino acids. Germline-derived CDR1 and CDR2 are SGDLS and YYNGEE. The V segment lost 2 bases and the J segment 5 bases; nucleotides outside the gene matches: 6. CDR3 nucleotides: TGTGCCAGCAGCGTTAGCGGGGGGGCAAGGCACGAGCAGTACTTC. This codes for CASSVSGGARHEQYF.

By proportion, this clone is medium-sized (0.01 to 0.1%). The V gene is TRBV19, the J gene TRBJ1-1; TRBD1 might be the D (5 bases). Trimming removed 9 bases at V and 4 bases at J, with 12 bases between. The CDR3 is 12 amino acids. Germline-derived CDR1 and CDR2 are LNHDA and SQIVND (reference sequence). CDR3 amino acids: CASMEGLTEAFF. The CDR3 coding sequence is TGTGCCAGCATGGAGGGGCTCACTGAAGCTTTCTTT.

CDR3 amino acids: CASRHGTGETDTQYF. The CDR3 nucleotides are TGTGCCAGCCGGCACGGGACAGGGGAAACAGATACGCAGTATTTT. The genes are TRBV6-4 and TRBJ2-3; 10 nucleotides match TRBD1. The CDR3 runs to 15 residues. V shed 8 bases, J shed 3 bases, and the junction held 8 bases outside the gene matches. Looked up from germline, CDR1 is MRHNA and CDR2 is SNTAGT.

This clone showed up just a few times. The V gene is TRBV2, the J gene TRBJ1-5; 7 nucleotides align to TRBD1. Germline CDR1 reads SNHLY; CDR2 reads FYNNEI. The CDR3 runs to 15 residues. V shed 1 base and J 5 bases; nucleotides not matched to a gene: 5. Here the CDR3 reads CASSEGTGTYQPQHF. The CDR3 bases are TGTGCCAGCAGTGAAGGGACAGGAACCTATCAGCCCCAGCATTTT.

The chain employs TRBV5-5 and TRBJ1-1; TRBD1 is a possible D gene (6 bases). The CDR3 consists of 15 residues. Trimming removed 0 bases at V and 0 bases at J, with 9 bases between. Germline lookup yields CDR1 SGHKS and CDR2 YYEKEE (reference sequence). The CDR3 DNA follows: TGTGCCAGCAGCTTGGACGCAGGGGTGAACACTGAAGCTTTCTTT. This translates into CASSLDAGVNTEAFF. Based on the CDR3 plus reference TRBV5-5 and TRBJ1-1, the full variable domain is DAGVTQSPTHLIKTRGQQVTLRCSPISGHKSVSWYQQVLGQGPQFIFQYYEKEERGRGNFPDRFSARQFPNYSSELNVNALLLGDSALYLCASSLDAGVNTEAFFGQGTRLTVV.